This TCR beta chain originates from a study of naive and memory T cell subsets. This clonotype was detected ten times or more. CDR1 and CDR2 from the germline V gene are DFQATT and SNEGSKA (reference sequence). This CDR3 is built from 12 residues. Cells stained for CD3, CD4, CD8, CD45RA and CD27 were sorted into four subsets. Two oligonucleotides, mixed equimolar, formed the beta constant-region primer covering TRBC1 and TRBC2. Using its own MiXCR run on the UMI-ligation and nested PCR reads, TCRdb lists one record per CDR3 protein. The sample carries about 90,000 distinct CDR3 sequences, 5.5% to 8.5% recorded once.

The chain uses TRBV20-1 and TRBJ2-3; D is perhaps TRBD2 (7 bases). The sequenced sample was central memory CD4+ T cells from blood. The receptor was derived from a human donor in good health. The CDR3 region is CSGGRVTDTQYF. The CDR3 bases are TGCAGCGGGGGGCGCGTAACAGATACGCAGTATTTT.